What follows are 32 T cell receptor beta chains derived from one specimen sequenced in a study of T cell repertoires in cytomegalovirus infection. TCRdb ran MiXCR on the reads and lists one entry per CDR3 protein. Seen here are some 500,000 distinct CDR3 sequences, roughly a third observed once, and the top ten hold about 17%. The antigens for these receptors are not known. The sequenced sample was cultured PBMCs, obtained from culture after CMV antigen stimulation. These receptors all stem from a human donor in good health (CMV status not recorded). Some clones in this sample may be carry-over from other donors' samples.

In this sample, this clonotype turned up a few times. The chain recombines TRBV6-5 with TRBJ1-2, with D perhaps matching TRBD1 (5 bases). Germline V gene lookup returns CDR1 MNHEY and CDR2 SVGAGI. The CDR3 is 11 residues long. The CDR3: CTAGANYGYTF. In DNA, the CDR3 is TGTACCGCGGGGGCTAACTATGGCTACACCTTC.

This clonotype was picked up a small number of times. The gene calls are TRBV28 and TRBJ1-2; a weak D match, TRBD1 (5 bases). Germline-derived CDR1 and CDR2 are MDHEN and SYDVKM. The CDR3 is 15 residues long. Trimming took off 6 bases at V and 8 bases at J, with 22 bases between the two ends. CDR3 loop: CASRVSGTGARGYTF. The CDR3 coding sequence is TGTGCCAGCAGAGTATCGGGTACAGGAGCCCGGGGCTACACCTTC.

The gene calls are TRBV28 and TRBJ1-1; 9 nucleotides align to TRBD1. The CDR3 is made up of 13 amino acids. Trimming at V came to 8 bases and at J to 5 bases, leaving 6 bases not matched to a gene. Looked up from germline, CDR1 is MDHEN and CDR2 is SYDVKM. The CDR3 protein is CASGDRVGTEAFF. In DNA, the CDR3 is TGTGCCAGCGGGGACAGGGTAGGGACTGAAGCTTTCTTT.

Here the CDR3 reads CASSHGGTGRAGELFF. The CDR3 DNA is TGCGCCAGCAGCCACGGGGGGACAGGGCGGGCCGGGGAGCTGTTTTTT. V is TRBV4-3 and J is TRBJ2-2, with TRBD1 identical over 9 bases. V dropped 3 bases and J dropped 6; count of bases not matched to a gene: 8. CDR1 is LGHNA, CDR2 YSLEER, per germline. The CDR3 runs 16 residues.

This clonotype occurred a few times. The chain has TRBV7-8 and TRBJ2-3, with D possibly matching TRBD2 (6 bases). The germline V gene has CDR1 SGHVS and CDR2 FQNEAQ. The CDR3 loop spans 15 amino acids. Trimming left V 5 bases short and J 6 bases short, with 18 bases between. CDR3: CASSVSGGSGDTQYF. The CDR3 nucleotides read TGTGCCAGCAGCGTCAGTGGGGGGAGCGGCGATACGCAGTATTTT.

This chain uses TRBV29-1 with TRBJ2-5, with D perhaps TRBD1 or TRBD2 (6 bases each). CDR3 size: 12 residues. V lost 7 bases, J lost 5 bases, and 14 bases lay in between. Germline-derived CDR1 and CDR2 are SQVTM and ANQGSEA. The CDR3 region has the DNA TGCAGCGCCAGCGAGGGGGGCGAGACCCAGTACTTC. Translation: CSASEGGETQYF.

The rearrangement uses TRBV11-2 and TRBJ2-4; 12 bases are shared with TRBD2. Germline V CDR1 and CDR2: SGHAT, FQNNGV. The CDR3 length is 19 residues. Germline trimming cut 1 base from V and 0 bases from J; bases unmatched to any gene: 7. The CDR3 is CASSLGGLAGGLAKNIQYF. The CDR3, as DNA: TGTGCCAGCAGCTTAGGTGGGCTAGCGGGAGGGCTAGCCAAAAACATTCAGTACTTC.

This clonotype was recorded a few times. CDR3 bases: TGTGCCAGCAGTTACTCCCTAGCGGGAGAACATAGGAATGAGCAGTTCTTC. It translates to CASSYSLAGEHRNEQFF. The chain carries TRBV6-2 or TRBV6-3 and TRBJ2-1; 10 positions match TRBD2. The CDR3 totals 17 residues. J gave up 7 bases and V 0 bases, and 9 bases lay outside the gene matches. The germline V gene encodes CDR1 MNHEY and CDR2 SVGEGT.

This clonotype showed up just a few times. CDR3 nucleotides: TGCGCCAGCAGCCAAGAGGGCACAGGGAGTGAAAAACTGTTTTTT. It translates to CASSQEGTGSEKLFF. J is TRBJ1-4 and V is TRBV4-1; tentative D call: TRBD1 (6 bases). The CDR3 has 15 residues. The V and J ends lost 0 bases and 7 bases respectively, with 12 bases between them. Per the germline V gene, CDR1 is MGHRA and CDR2 is YSYEKL.

This clonotype was seen a few times. This chain joins TRBV7-2 and TRBJ2-3; D may be TRBD1 or TRBD2 (5 bases each). This CDR3 is built from 17 residues. Germline V gene lookup returns CDR1 SGHTA and CDR2 FQGNSA. V was pared by 2 bases and J by 1 base, with 16 bases between. CDR3 protein: CASSLWGSMLGTDTQYF. Written as DNA, the CDR3 is TGTGCCAGCAGCTTATGGGGGAGTATGCTTGGCACAGATACGCAGTATTTT.

The chain employs TRBV29-1 and TRBJ2-1; 10 bases agree with TRBD2. This CDR3 spans 13 amino acids. After removal of 7 bases from V and 7 bases from J, the junction contained 7 bases not matched to a gene. Germline V gene data show CDR1 as SQVTM and CDR2 as ANQGSEA. The DNA for the CDR3 is TGCAGCGCCAGCGGGAGGGCCCAGAATGAGCAGTTCTTC. As protein: CSASGRAQNEQFF.

This clonotype was observed a few times. The chain recombines TRBV7-2 with TRBJ1-5; D call uncertain. Germline CDR1 reads SGHTA; CDR2 reads FQGNSA. The CDR3 loop spans 15 amino acids. Trimming took off 8 bases at V and 0 bases at J, with 14 bases between the two ends. CDR3 amino acids: CASAFQTFSNQPQHF. The DNA of the CDR3 is TGTGCCAGCGCCTTCCAAACTTTTAGCAATCAGCCCCAGCATTTT.

The V and J genes are TRBV5-1 and TRBJ2-1; 10 bases agree with TRBD2. V was clipped by 1 base and J by 5 bases; unmatched bases: 6. The CDR3 extends over 16 amino acids. Germline V lookup: CDR1 SGHRS, CDR2 YFSETQ. The CDR3 sequence: CASSLQGTSANNEQFF. As DNA, the CDR3 is TGCGCCAGCAGCTTGCAGGGGACTAGCGCGAACAATGAGCAGTTCTTC.

This sequence joins TRBV12-3 or TRBV12-4 and TRBJ1-2, with D hard to call. Between the trimmed V and J ends, which lost 4 bases and 6 bases, there was a span of 18 bases. The CDR3 consists of 15 residues. In DNA form, the CDR3 reads TGTGCCAGCAGTTCCCAGGAGGAAGGCGGACATGGCTACACCTTC. As protein: CASSSQEEGGHGYTF.

This chain uses TRBV7-9 with TRBJ2-6, with TRBD1 matching over 9 bases. Germline trimming cut 3 bases from V and 0 bases from J; bases unmatched to any gene: 3. Germline V gives CDR1 SEHNR, CDR2 FQNEAQ (reference sequence). The CDR3 runs 17 residues. CDR3 protein: CASSFRDRVSGANVLTF. As DNA, the CDR3 is TGTGCCAGCAGCTTTCGGGACAGGGTCTCTGGGGCCAACGTCCTGACTTTC. The whole variable domain, filled in from reference TRBV7-9 and TRBJ2-6, reads DTGVSQNPRHKITKRGQNVTFRCDPISEHNRLYWYRQTLGQGPEFLTYFQNEAQLEKSRLLSDRFSAERPKGSFSTLEIQRTEQGDSAMYLCASSFRDRVSGANVLTFGAGSRLTVL.

The gene calls are TRBV7-8 and TRBJ2-2; 9 bases agree with TRBD1. Trimming removed 2 bases from V and 7 bases from J; junction bases left unmatched: 5. CDR3 length: 15 residues. Germline assignment: CDR1 SGHVS and CDR2 FQNEAQ. The CDR3 DNA reads as TGTGCCAGCAGCTTAATTCACAGGGGGCTCGGGGAGCTGTTTTTT. Translated, it gives CASSLIHRGLGELFF.

The rearrangement joins TRBV5-1 to TRBJ2-2, with 9 bases matching TRBD1. In germline, CDR1 is SGHRS, CDR2 YFSETQ. Losses at the gene ends were 4 bases for V and 3 bases for J; bases not matched to a gene: 4. The CDR3 has 15 amino acids. CDR3 protein: CASSLDRGYTGELFF. The CDR3 DNA sequence: TGCGCCAGCAGCCTGGACAGGGGTTACACCGGGGAGCTGTTTTTT.

J is TRBJ1-1 and V is TRBV12-5, with D possibly matching TRBD1 (6 bases). Germline CDR1 reads LGHNT; CDR2 reads FRNRAP. Trimming left V 4 bases short and J 3 bases short, with 12 bases between. The CDR3 runs to 14 residues. The CDR3 loop reads CASGSGGADTEAFF. In DNA, the CDR3 is TGTGCTAGTGGTTCGGGGGGGGCCGACACTGAAGCTTTCTTT.

This chain connects TRBV10-3 to TRBJ1-3; D remains unclear. V was pared by 0 bases and J by 5 bases, with 5 bases between. Per the germline V gene, CDR1 is ENHRY and CDR2 is SYGVKD. The CDR3 covers 13 residues. The CDR3 region is CAISESSRNTIYF. DNA for the CDR3: TGTGCCATCAGTGAGTCGTCAAGAAACACCATATATTTT.

This clonotype was counted a few times. The chain is built from TRBV7-8 and TRBJ1-2; D possibly corresponds to TRBD1 (5 bases). Germline CDR1 SGHVS, CDR2 FQNEAQ. The germline V and J ends were trimmed by 4 bases and 5 bases, with 17 bases remaining between them. The CDR3 is made up of 15 amino acids. The CDR3 reads CASSYQGRELYGYTF. The CDR3 DNA is TGTGCCAGCAGCTACCAGGGTCGGGAGCTTTATGGCTACACCTTC.

The V and J genes are TRBV18 and TRBJ2-7, with D hard to call. Trimming stripped 3 bases from V and 3 bases from J, with 9 bases between. This CDR3 is 13 amino acids long. Per germline, CDR1 KGHSH and CDR2 LQKENI. CDR3 in amino acids: CASSPATSYEQYF. The CDR3 region has the DNA TGTGCCAGCTCACCGGCCACGAGCTACGAGCAGTACTTC.

This clonotype was observed once. The gene calls are TRBV28 and TRBJ2-7, with a possible D match to TRBD2 (6 bases). The V gene lost 10 bases and the J gene lost 3 bases, with 13 bases spanning the gap. CDR3 length equals 12 residues. CDR1 and CDR2 (germline): MDHEN, SYDVKM. The CDR3 nucleotides read TGTGCCACCGGGGAGGTAGGCTACGAGCAGTACTTC. Translation gives CATGEVGYEQYF.

At least ten counts were recorded for this clonotype. The genes are TRBV7-2 and TRBJ1-5; D perhaps matches TRBD1 (6 bases). The CDR3 is made up of 15 amino acids. Germline lookup yields CDR1 SGHTA and CDR2 FQGNSA. V was pared by 4 bases and J by 4 bases, with 14 bases between. The CDR3 DNA sequence: TGTGCCAGCAGCTGGAAGGGACATGGTAATCAGCCCCAGCATTTT. Amino acid sequence: CASSWKGHGNQPQHF.

This clonotype was observed a handful of times. The chain carries TRBV7-2 and TRBJ2-1, with D perhaps TRBD2 (5 bases). The CDR3 sequence is 16 residues long. The germline V gene has CDR1 SGHTA and CDR2 FQGNSA. The germline V and J ends were trimmed by 1 base and 2 bases, with 12 bases remaining between them. The CDR3 is CASSLGGSVAYNEQFF. The CDR3 DNA sequence: TGTGCCAGCAGCTTAGGGGGTAGCGTCGCCTACAATGAGCAGTTCTTC.

This chain joins TRBV29-1 and TRBJ1-1, with D hard to call. Germline-derived CDR1 and CDR2 are SQVTM and ANQGSEA. The CDR3 runs to 15 residues. V gave up 4 bases and J gave up 0 bases, with 15 bases separating them. The DNA of the CDR3 is TGCAGCGTTGTTCCAGTTGCTGGGCTGAACACTGAAGCTTTCTTT. As protein: CSVVPVAGLNTEAFF.

The rearrangement joins TRBV19 to TRBJ2-1, with 10 positions matching TRBD2. Germline CDR1 LNHDA, CDR2 SQIVND (reference sequence). CDR3 length equals 17 residues. With 3 bases clipped from V and 8 bases from J, the junction kept 13 bases outside the gene matches. The CDR3 loop reads CASSILTPLAGVDEQFF. For the CDR3, the DNA is TGTGCCAGTAGTATCCTCACCCCCCTAGCGGGAGTCGATGAGCAGTTCTTC.

The chain employs TRBV7-2 and TRBJ2-1; 9 nucleotides agree with TRBD2. The CDR3 is 17 residues long. The ends lost 5 bases at V and 0 bases at J; junction bases unmatched: 8. Germline V gene sequence: CDR1 SGHTA, CDR2 FQGNSA. The CDR3 sequence: CASSHLAGSSSYNEQFF. The CDR3 nucleotides read TGTGCCAGCAGCCACCTAGCGGGGTCGAGCTCCTACAATGAGCAGTTCTTC.

This clonotype showed up just once. This chain joins TRBV18 and TRBJ1-1; D call uncertain. Germline V lookup: CDR1 KGHSH, CDR2 LQKENI. V lost 6 bases and J lost 4, with 15 bases in between. The CDR3 contains 14 residues. The CDR3 is CASSDYGVSTEAFF. Written as DNA, the CDR3 is TGTGCCAGCTCCGACTACGGGGTGAGCACTGAAGCTTTCTTT.

This chain links TRBV29-1 with TRBJ1-1, with 7 nucleotides matching TRBD1. Trimming took 1 base from V and 1 from J; bases not matched to a gene: 3. Germline V gene lookup returns CDR1 SQVTM and CDR2 ANQGSEA. The CDR3 consists of 14 residues. The chain's CDR3 is CSVEGSGGNTEAFF. The CDR3, as DNA: TGCAGCGTTGAAGGGTCAGGGGGGAACACTGAAGCTTTCTTT.

The chain is built from TRBV15 and TRBJ2-1; D may be TRBD1 or TRBD2 (6 bases each). The CDR3 length is 13 residues. V was pared by 4 bases and J by 9 bases, with 13 bases between. Looked up from germline, CDR1 is LNHNV and CDR2 is YYDKDF (reference sequence). CDR3 loop: CATSTRLGGEQFF. For the CDR3, the DNA is TGTGCCACCAGCACCCGACTAGGGGGTGAGCAGTTCTTC.

The CDR3 protein is CSAIGTAMRFEAFF. The CDR3 DNA reads as TGCAGTGCCATAGGGACAGCGATGAGATTTGAAGCTTTCTTT. The chain employs TRBV20-1 and TRBJ1-1, with TRBD1 matching 7 bases. Germline V CDR1 and CDR2: DFQATT, SNEGSKA (reference sequence). The V segment lost 6 bases and the J segment 7 bases; nucleotides outside the gene matches: 14. The CDR3 length is 14 residues.

There are many counts of this clonotype. V and J are TRBV7-6 and TRBJ2-1; possible D gene TRBD1, 6 bases. Trimming shortened V by 2 bases and J by 2 bases, and 10 bases separated the two germline ends. There are 15 residues in the CDR3. The germline CDR1 and CDR2 sequences are SGHVS and FNYEAQ. CDR3 sequence reads: CASSLRGGTYNEQFF. CDR3 bases: TGTGCCAGCAGCTTAAGAGGGGGAACCTACAATGAGCAGTTCTTC.